Each of the 2 T cell receptor beta chains below was sequenced from the same sample in a study of control samples from healthy donors and cancer patients. Method: immunoSEQ multiplex PCR; TCRdb's copy keeps in-frame clones and lacks some. Among about 120,000 clones, more than 75% were seen once, and the ten largest hold 2% to 2.5%. Sequenced material: blood. These receptors originate from a woman in her 70s in good health.

As DNA, the CDR3 is TGTGCCAGCTCCGGGGGGCACTTGGGCACTGAAGCTTTCTTT. Protein sequence: CASSGGHLGTEAFF. The chain uses TRBV18 and TRBJ1-1, with D possibly matching TRBD1 (6 bases). In germline, CDR1 is KGHSH, CDR2 LQKENI. V gave up 6 bases and J gave up 4 bases, with 15 bases separating them. This CDR3 has 14 residues.

The chain is built from TRBV5-1 and TRBJ1-1; TRBD1 agrees at 7 bases. Trimming took 3 bases from V and 0 from J; bases not matched to a gene: 2. This CDR3 is 14 amino acids long. Germline-derived CDR1 and CDR2 are SGHRS and YFSETQ. The CDR3 coding sequence is TGCGCCAGCAGCTCGGGACAGCTGAACACTGAAGCTTTCTTT. This encodes CASSSGQLNTEAFF.